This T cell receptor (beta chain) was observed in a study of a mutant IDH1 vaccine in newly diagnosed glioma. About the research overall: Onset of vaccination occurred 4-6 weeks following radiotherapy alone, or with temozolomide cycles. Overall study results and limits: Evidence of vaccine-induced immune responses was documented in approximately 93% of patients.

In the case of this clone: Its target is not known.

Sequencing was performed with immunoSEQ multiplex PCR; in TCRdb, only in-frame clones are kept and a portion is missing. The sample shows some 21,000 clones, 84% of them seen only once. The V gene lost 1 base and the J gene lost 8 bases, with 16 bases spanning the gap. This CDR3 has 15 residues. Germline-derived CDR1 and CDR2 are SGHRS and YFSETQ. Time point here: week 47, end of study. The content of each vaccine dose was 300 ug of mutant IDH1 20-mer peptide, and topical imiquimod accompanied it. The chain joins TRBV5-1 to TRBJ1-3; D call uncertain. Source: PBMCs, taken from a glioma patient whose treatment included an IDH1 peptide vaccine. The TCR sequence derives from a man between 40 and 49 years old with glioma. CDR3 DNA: TGCGCCAGCAGCTTGATTGAGGCCGGAAGGGACACCATATATTTT. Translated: CASSLIEAGRDTIYF.